The 30 T cell receptor beta chains listed next were all sequenced from one sample in a study of blood T cell repertoires in COVID-19. Profiled with immunoSEQ multiplex PCR; TCRdb holds only in-frame clones, not every one. Of about 300,000 clones in the sample, roughly 86% were seen once. The sample consisted of peripheral blood. These receptors were collected from a man aged 18 to 30 with active or convalescent COVID-19.

This chain uses TRBV12-3 or TRBV12-4 with TRBJ1-6; perhaps TRBD1 as D (5 bases). CDR3 length: 13 amino acids. Trimming shortened V by 3 bases and J by 9 bases, and 9 bases separated the two germline ends. The CDR3 bases are TGTGCCAGCAGTTTTGGGGGGAGTTCACCCCTCCACTTT. It codes for CASSFGGSSPLHF.

The chain recombines TRBV27 with TRBJ1-1; 7 bases map to TRBD1. The germline V gene has CDR1 MNHEY and CDR2 SMNVEV (reference sequence). The V and J ends lost 3 bases and 3 bases, in that order; junction bases with no gene match: 10. This CDR3 has 16 amino acids. The CDR3 nucleotides read TGTGCCAGCAGTTTGTTCCGACAGGGTGGGGACACTGAAGCTTTCTTT. It is translated as CASSLFRQGGDTEAFF.

J is TRBJ1-5 and V is TRBV27, with 9 bases fitting TRBD1. With V trimmed by 5 bases and J by 0 bases, 8 bases remained unmatched. There are 17 residues in the CDR3. Germline CDR1 is MNHEY and CDR2 is SMNVEV (reference sequence). CDR3 nucleotide sequence: TGTGCCAGCAGTCGCGGGACAGGGCCGAATAGCAATCAGCCCCAGCATTTT. Translating it yields CASSRGTGPNSNQPQHF.

The J gene is TRBJ1-1, the V gene TRBV6-5, with D maybe TRBD1 (5 bases). CDR3 size: 16 residues. Trimming took off 0 bases at V and 0 bases at J, with 11 bases between the two ends. Germline loops: CDR1 MNHEY, CDR2 SVGAGI. The CDR3 protein is CASSYSTRGLNTEAFF. The CDR3 DNA follows: TGTGCCAGCAGTTACTCGACCCGGGGGTTGAACACTGAAGCTTTCTTT.

The chain carries TRBV5-1 and TRBJ2-5, with a possible D match to TRBD1 (5 bases). This CDR3 has 12 amino acids. From germline, CDR1 is SGHRS and CDR2 YFSETQ. Trimming stripped 5 bases from V and 5 bases from J, with 10 bases between. CDR3 in DNA: TGCGCCAGCAGGGGGCAGGAGGAGACCCAGTACTTC. Protein: CASRGQEETQYF.

The CDR3 DNA reads TGTGCCAGCAGCAACGGACAGGTCCGCTATGGCTACACCTTC. Translated, it gives CASSNGQVRYGYTF. The chain uses TRBV16 and TRBJ1-2; 7 bases are a match to TRBD1. This CDR3 region has 14 residues. V lost 5 bases, J lost 4 bases, and 7 bases stayed unmatched. Germline-derived CDR1 and CDR2 are KGHSY and FQNENV.

In this sample, this clone turned up once. This chain uses TRBV7-6 with TRBJ2-7; 7 bases are a match to TRBD1. Germline V gene sequence: CDR1 SGHVS, CDR2 FNYEAQ. CDR3 size: 12 residues. J gave up 6 bases and V 4 bases, and 3 bases lay outside the gene matches. The CDR3 reads CASSSPGGEQYF. As DNA, the CDR3 is TGTGCCAGCAGCTCGCCAGGGGGCGAGCAGTACTTC.

CDR3 in amino acids: CASSIPPDRAQPQHF. The CDR3 DNA follows: TGTGCCAGTAGTATCCCCCCGGACAGGGCTCAGCCCCAGCATTTT. V usage is TRBV19 and J usage is TRBJ1-5, with 8 bases identical to TRBD1. This CDR3 has 15 amino acids. Germline trimming cut 3 bases from V and 6 bases from J; bases unmatched to any gene: 7. Germline lookup yields CDR1 LNHDA and CDR2 SQIVND (reference sequence).

This chain links TRBV7-2 with TRBJ2-5; no reliable D call. V was cut by 1 base and J by 7 bases, with 7 bases left in between. This CDR3 has 12 residues. Germline V gives CDR1 SGHTA, CDR2 FQGNSA. The CDR3 nucleotides read TGTGCCAGCAGCTTAGATCGTGTGACCCAGTACTTC. This translates into CASSLDRVTQYF.

The chain recombines TRBV5-1 with TRBJ1-1, with 12 bases that match TRBD1. Germline V gives CDR1 SGHRS, CDR2 YFSETQ. The CDR3 covers 18 residues. The junction had 8 bases not matched to a gene; V was cut back by 2 bases and J by 0 bases. The CDR3 loop is CASSFPGGQGALNTEAFF. The DNA of the CDR3 is TGCGCCAGCAGCTTCCCGGGGGGACAGGGGGCCTTGAACACTGAAGCTTTCTTT.

The chain carries TRBV3-1 (or the pseudogene TRBV3-2) and TRBJ1-2; TRBD1 matches 9 bases. This CDR3 contains 15 residues. In germline, CDR1 is LGHDT, CDR2 YNNKEL (reference sequence). J lost 8 bases, V lost 2 bases, and 9 bases had no gene match. CDR3 loop: CASSQLTGGIMGYTF. The CDR3, as DNA: TGTGCCAGCAGCCAACTCACAGGGGGCATCATGGGCTACACCTTC.

The chain recombines TRBV9 with TRBJ2-3; 9 bases map to TRBD2. Trimming took 4 bases from V and 6 from J; bases not matched to a gene: 15. Germline CDR1 is SGDLS and CDR2 is YYNGEE. CDR3 length: 17 amino acids. CDR3 in amino acids: CASSPLESGGPTDTQYF. The CDR3 coding sequence is TGTGCCAGCAGCCCCCTGGAGAGCGGGGGGCCGACGGATACGCAGTATTTT.

V usage is TRBV16 and J usage is TRBJ1-2, with 7 bases fitting TRBD1. In germline, CDR1 is KGHSY, CDR2 FQNENV. CDR3 length equals 14 residues. V lost 0 bases and J lost 4; bases outside the gene matches: 2. CDR3 DNA sequence: TGTGCCAGCAGCCAATCGGCAGGGGGCTATGGCTACACCTTC. Translated, it gives CASSQSAGGYGYTF.

A few counts support this clone. The chain is built from TRBV7-6 and TRBJ2-5, with D perhaps matching TRBD2 (5 bases). The CDR3 has 16 amino acids. Looked up from germline, CDR1 is SGHVS and CDR2 is FNYEAQ. Between the trimmed V and J ends, which lost 2 bases and 2 bases, there was a span of 15 bases. Here the CDR3 reads CASSLISTGRQETQYF. CDR3 nucleotides: TGTGCCAGCAGCTTAATCTCCACTGGGAGACAAGAGACCCAGTACTTC.

V usage is TRBV27 and J usage is TRBJ2-7, with 8 positions matching TRBD1. The CDR3 length is 15 residues. V shed 6 bases, J shed 2 bases, and the junction held 9 bases outside the gene matches. The germline V gene has CDR1 MNHEY and CDR2 SMNVEV (reference sequence). The CDR3 DNA is TGTGCCAGCAGCAAACGGACAGGGAACGCCTACGAGCAGTACTTC. Amino acids: CASSKRTGNAYEQYF.

The CDR3 nucleotides are TGTGCCAGCAGCTCGTCTCTTCCCCTTTCCTACGAGCAGTACTTC. Translation gives CASSSSLPLSYEQYF. The chain combines TRBV11-2 with TRBJ2-7; D is unclear. V was trimmed by 4 bases and J by 1 base, leaving 14 bases between them. The CDR3 runs to 15 residues. The germline gives CDR1 SGHAT, CDR2 FQNNGV.

This clone was found once. The chain combines TRBV5-6 with TRBJ1-1, with 8 bases fitting TRBD1. Germline V gene sequence: CDR1 SGHDT, CDR2 YYEEEE. V trimming: 4 bases; J trimming: 3 bases; junction bases outside the gene matches: 5. There are 14 residues in the CDR3. The CDR3 spells CASSLQGAYTEAFF. The CDR3 nucleotides read TGTGCCAGCAGCCTGCAGGGGGCTTACACTGAAGCTTTCTTT.

The chain recombines TRBV10-3 with TRBJ2-7; no reliable D call. The V gene's germline CDR1 is ENHRY and CDR2 SYGVKD. This CDR3 region has 16 residues. Between the trimmed V and J ends, which lost 0 bases and 0 bases, there was a span of 12 bases. This CDR3 reads CAISESSRTLSYEQYF. The CDR3 bases are TGTGCCATCAGTGAGTCTAGCCGTACCCTCTCCTACGAGCAGTACTTC.

The chain carries TRBV2 and TRBJ2-2; TRBD1 aligns across 8 bases. Trimming at V came to 10 bases and at J to 4 bases, leaving 8 bases not matched to a gene. The CDR3 consists of 14 residues. CDR1 and CDR2 (germline): SNHLY, FYNNEI. CDR3 amino acids: CATSGQGGTGELFF. DNA of the CDR3: TGTGCCACCTCCGGACAGGGAGGCACCGGGGAGCTGTTTTTT. Using reference TRBV2 and TRBJ2-2 for the parts outside the CDR3, the full variable domain is EPEVTQTPSHQVTQMGQEVILRCVPISNHLYFYWYRQILGQKVEFLVSFYNNEISEKSEIFDDQFSVERPDGSNFTLKIRSTKLEDSAMYFCATSGQGGTGELFFGEGSRLTVL.

This clone has only one observation. The chain links TRBV5-6 to TRBJ2-2, with 11 nucleotides matching TRBD1. Germline CDR1 SGHDT, CDR2 YYEEEE. The junction had 9 bases not matched to a gene; V was cut back by 4 bases and J by 7 bases. There are 16 residues in the CDR3. The CDR3 coding sequence is TGTGCCAGCAGCCCGGTGGGGACAGGGGGTGTCGGGGAGCTGTTTTTT. It yields the protein CASSPVGTGGVGELFF.

The rearrangement links TRBV2 to TRBJ1-1; 8 bases align to TRBD1. J gave up 3 bases and V 4 bases, and 7 bases lay outside the gene matches. Germline V CDR1 and CDR2: SNHLY, FYNNEI. The CDR3 is 15 amino acids. CDR3 sequence (DNA): TGTGCCAGCAGTGCAGGGGGCGGGGTGGACACTGAAGCTTTCTTT. It yields the protein CASSAGGGVDTEAFF.

The V and J genes are TRBV9 and TRBJ1-4; D is possibly TRBD1 (6 bases). Germline V CDR1 and CDR2: SGDLS, YYNGEE. This CDR3 comprises 14 residues. V lost 4 bases, J lost 2 bases, and 9 bases lay in between. The CDR3 loop is CASSYTGTNEKLFF. The CDR3 DNA reads as TGTGCCAGCAGCTACACAGGGACTAATGAAAAACTGTTTTTT.

The chain couples TRBV6-6 to TRBJ1-2, with D perhaps TRBD1 (5 bases). Trimming left V 0 bases short and J 2 bases short, with 7 bases between. Germline V gives CDR1 MNHNY, CDR2 SVGAGI (reference sequence). CDR3 size: 14 residues. The CDR3 loop is CASSYSKGNYGYTF. CDR3 bases: TGTGCCAGCAGTTACTCGAAGGGGAACTATGGCTACACCTTC.

This sequence joins TRBV19 and TRBJ1-1, with D possibly TRBD1 on 5 matching bases. The germline V gene encodes CDR1 LNHDA and CDR2 SQIVND (reference sequence). This CDR3 comprises 11 residues. Trimming took off 10 bases at V and 6 bases at J, with 12 bases between the two ends. CDR3 sequence (DNA): TGTGCCACCAAAGGGGATTCTGAAGCTTTCTTT. Its translation is CATKGDSEAFF.

This rearrangement joins TRBV5-8 to TRBJ2-3; possible D gene TRBD1, 5 bases. The CDR3 has 13 amino acids. Trimming removed 0 bases from V and 6 bases from J, with 8 bases in between. Germline values: CDR1 SGHTS, CDR2 YDEGEE. CDR3 sequence: CASSLVGADTQYF. In DNA form, the CDR3 reads TGTGCCAGCAGCTTGGTAGGGGCGGATACGCAGTATTTT.

V is TRBV5-4 and J is TRBJ2-1, with TRBD1 matching over 8 bases. In germline, CDR1 is SGHNT, CDR2 YYREEE (reference sequence). The junction had 3 bases not matched to a gene; V was cut back by 6 bases and J by 4 bases. This CDR3 is 13 amino acids long. This CDR3 reads CASKGTGYNEQFF. CDR3 DNA sequence: TGTGCCAGCAAGGGGACAGGATACAATGAGCAGTTCTTC.

The chain recombines TRBV7-4 with TRBJ2-5; the match to TRBD1 covers 7 bases. Germline loops: CDR1 SGHVT, CDR2 SQSDAQ. The V segment lost 11 bases and the J segment 1 base; nucleotides outside the gene matches: 16. The CDR3 has 16 amino acids. CDR3 DNA sequence: TGTGCCTCGGCTAATCTCCGGGACAGCCCCCAAGAGACCCAGTACTTC. Translated, it gives CASANLRDSPQETQYF.

The chain joins TRBV14 to TRBJ2-7, with D possibly matching TRBD2 (5 bases). CDR1 and CDR2 from the germline V gene are SGHDN and FVKESK. CDR3 length equals 14 residues. Trimming removed 3 bases from V and 6 bases from J, with 15 bases in between. The CDR3 region has the DNA TGTGCCAGCAGCCAGTGGTCGGGATCCGGCGAGCAGTACTTC. Protein product: CASSQWSGSGEQYF.

This chain connects TRBV6-5 to TRBJ2-7; D is perhaps TRBD1 (5 bases). Trimming left V 4 bases short and J 7 bases short, with 20 bases between. The CDR3 contains 15 residues. Germline values: CDR1 MNHEY, CDR2 SVGAGI. CDR3 DNA sequence: TGTGCCAGCAGTTCCCAGATAAGGGCAGGGCGTGAGCAGTACTTC. This codes for CASSSQIRAGREQYF.

This sequence joins TRBV4-2 and TRBJ2-7, with 11 bases identical to TRBD1. Germline V lookup: CDR1 LGHNA, CDR2 YNFKEQ. J gave up 1 base and V 1 base, and 3 bases lay outside the gene matches. This CDR3 spans 16 amino acids. For the CDR3, the DNA is TGTGCCAGCAGCCAAGGCGGACAGGGGGCTTCCTACGAGCAGTACTTC. This gives the protein CASSQGGQGASYEQYF.